This T cell receptor beta chain was sequenced for a study of T cell changes during pregnancy in multiple sclerosis. Produced via immunoSEQ multiplex PCR; TCRdb's table is partial and in-frame only. Of tens of thousands of clones detected, 80% to 95% appear once; the ten largest clones hold roughly 2.2%. Germline CDR1 and CDR2: MNHNS and SASEGT. Trimming pared 1 base from V and 5 bases from J, leaving 8 bases between. The CDR3 contains 13 residues. This clone was found a few times. The sequencing used peripheral blood, collected in the third trimester of pregnancy. The TCR originated in a female donor with multiple sclerosis, enrolled in a pregnancy study. This chain connects TRBV6-1 to TRBJ1-2; D call uncertain. The CDR3 loop reads CASSEVGGYGYTF. As DNA, the CDR3 is TGTGCCAGCAGTGAAGTCGGTGGTTATGGCTACACCTTC.